The rows below give T cell receptor beta chains drawn from one sample of a study of blood T cell repertoires in COVID-19. The protocol was immunoSEQ multiplex PCR, while the TCRdb copy is restricted to in-frame clones and leaves out a portion. This table holds a few hundred thousand clones, roughly 80% found once. Sequenced material: PBMCs or T cells enriched from blood (not recorded which). Receptor source: a woman between 40 and 55 years old with acute COVID-19. Each CDR3 is given with its conserved first and last residue. Fields, in order: J gene, V gene, D gene, clone size, CDR3 DNA, CDR3 protein. A D gene is named only where the DNA matches it firmly. The size field is filled for only some rows; it gives once, few, many or a size class.

J: TRBJ2-5
V: TRBV19
D: .
size: .
DNA: TGTGCCAGTAGCCGCCGCACTAGCCAAGAGACCCAGTACTTC
CDR3: CASSRRTSQETQYF

J: TRBJ2-2
V: TRBV5-1
D: TRBD1
size: .
DNA: TGCGCCGGCTCGACAGGGGGCTATAACACCGGGGAGCTGTTTTTT
CDR3: CAGSTGGYNTGELFF

J: TRBJ2-4
V: TRBV5-4
D: TRBD1
size: .
DNA: TGTGCCAGCAGCTTGGGACCTCCCGGACAGGGAGAAAACATTCAGTACTTC
CDR3: CASSLGPPGQGENIQYF

J: TRBJ2-3
V: TRBV5-4
D: .
size: .
DNA: TGTGCCAGCAGCTTGAATACAGGCACAGATACGCAGTATTTT
CDR3: CASSLNTGTDTQYF

J: TRBJ2-3
V: TRBV6-5
D: TRBD2
size: .
DNA: TGTGCCAGTACTAGCGCCTTCAGCACAGATACGCAGTATTTT
CDR3: CASTSAFSTDTQYF

J: TRBJ1-2
V: TRBV30
D: .
size: .
DNA: TGTGCCTGGAGTGGGTCCTGGGACAAAAACTATGGCTACACCTTC
CDR3: CAWSGSWDKNYGYTF

J: TRBJ2-6
V: TRBV6-5
D: .
size: .
DNA: TGTGCCAGCAGTTATAGCTCTGGGGCCAACGTCCTGACTTTC
CDR3: CASSYSSGANVLTF

J: TRBJ2-7
V: TRBV7-2
D: .
size: .
DNA: TGTGCCAGCAGCCCCGTCCGAGGGTCCCTTCTCGAGCAGTACTTC
CDR3: CASSPVRGSLLEQYF

J: TRBJ1-5
V: TRBV20-1
D: TRBD1
size: .
DNA: TGCAGTGCTAGTAAGCCCAACAGGGGGCAAGAACAGCCCCAGCATTTT
CDR3: CSASKPNRGQEQPQHF

J: TRBJ1-5
V: TRBV9
D: TRBD1
size: .
DNA: TGTGCCAGCAGCTTAGGGACAGGGGGTAATCAGCCCCAGCATTTT
CDR3: CASSLGTGGNQPQHF

J: TRBJ2-1
V: TRBV29-1
D: .
size: .
DNA: TGCAGCGTTGCAATCGCGGAGCAGTTCTTC
CDR3: CSVAIAEQFF

J: TRBJ1-1
V: TRBV19
D: .
size: few
DNA: TGTGCCAGCAAAATGGGGGGGATCACTGAAGCTTTCTTT
CDR3: CASKMGGITEAFF

J: TRBJ2-7
V: TRBV5-5
D: .
size: .
DNA: TGTGCCAGCAGCTTCTTGGACAGTCAGTCCTACGAGCAGTACTTC
CDR3: CASSFLDSQSYEQYF

J: TRBJ2-5
V: TRBV18
D: .
size: .
DNA: TGTGCCAGCTCACCTCAACGGGAGACCCAGTACTTC
CDR3: CASSPQRETQYF

J: TRBJ2-3
V: TRBV3-1/TRBV3-2
D: TRBD2
size: .
DNA: TGTGCCAGCAGACCGGGACTAGCGGTGACAGATACGCAGTATTTT
CDR3: CASRPGLAVTDTQYF

J: TRBJ1-4
V: TRBV9
D: TRBD1
size: .
DNA: TGTGCCAGCAGCCTACGGGACAGGGTGGACGAAAAACTGTTTTTT
CDR3: CASSLRDRVDEKLFF

J: TRBJ1-1
V: TRBV5-4
D: .
size: .
DNA: TGTGCCAGCAGCCACGGGGGGGCCCCTGAAGCTTTCTTT
CDR3: CASSHGGAPEAFF

J: TRBJ2-1
V: TRBV27
D: .
size: .
DNA: TGTGCCAGCAGTTTATCGAGAGGGGGTAATGAGCAGTTCTTC
CDR3: CASSLSRGGNEQFF